This T cell receptor beta chain was found in a study of cytomegalovirus exposure and HLA in healthy donors. Study-wide results and caveats: As a later analysis showed, a missense DCLRE1C variant was linked to trimming of TCR beta V- and J-genes.

This clone was seen once. Its antigen is unidentified. Losses at the gene ends were 6 bases for V and 5 bases for J; bases not matched to a gene: 4. Germline V gives CDR1 MNHEY, CDR2 SMNVEV (reference sequence). The CDR3 spans 14 residues. Primers included in the PCR were 60 Vbeta and 13 Jbeta primers. Libraries were prepared by immunoSEQ multiplex PCR; TCRdb keeps only in-frame clonotypes and omits some of them. The sample consists of tens of thousands of clones, 76% of them appearing once. V and J are TRBV27 and TRBJ2-1, with TRBD2 matching over 10 bases. The origin of this receptor is a male donor in good health and CMV-seronegative. Sequencing was performed on PBMCs. The CDR3: CASSGLAANNEQFF. CDR3 nucleotides: TGTGCCAGCAGCGGACTAGCGGCGAACAATGAGCAGTTCTTC.